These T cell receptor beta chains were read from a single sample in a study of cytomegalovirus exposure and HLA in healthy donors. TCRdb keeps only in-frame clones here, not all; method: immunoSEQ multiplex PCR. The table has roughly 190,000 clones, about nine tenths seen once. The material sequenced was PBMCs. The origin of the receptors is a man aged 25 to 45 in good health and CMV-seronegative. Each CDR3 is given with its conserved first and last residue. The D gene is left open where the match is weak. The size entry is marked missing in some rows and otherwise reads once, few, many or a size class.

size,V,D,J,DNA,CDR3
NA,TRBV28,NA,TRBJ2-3,TGTGCCAGCAGTAGCCTAGCACCCCCCACAGATACGCAGTATTTT,CASSSLAPPTDTQYF
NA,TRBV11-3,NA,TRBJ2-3,TGTGCCAGCAGCTTAGATCAGGCAGATACGCAGTATTTT,CASSLDQADTQYF
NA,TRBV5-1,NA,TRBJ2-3,TGCGCCAGCAGCTTGGCCGGCGGGGTTAAGCGGGATACGCAGTATTTT,CASSLAGGVKRDTQYF
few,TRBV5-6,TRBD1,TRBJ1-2,TGTGCCAGCAGCCGGGGACAGCTACTCTATGGCTACACCTTC,CASSRGQLLYGYTF
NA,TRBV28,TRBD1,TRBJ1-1,TGTGCCAGCAGGACAGGGGTCGGTGAAGCTTTCTTT,CASRTGVGEAFF
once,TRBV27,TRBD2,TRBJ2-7,TGTGCCAGCAGTCCTAGCGGGAGTTACGAGCAGTACTTC,CASSPSGSYEQYF
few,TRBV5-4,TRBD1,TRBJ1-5,TGTGCCAGCAGCTTAGGGGGACAGGGGAAGGATCAGCCCCAGCATTTT,CASSLGGQGKDQPQHF
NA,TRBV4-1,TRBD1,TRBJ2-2,TGCGCCAGCAGCCAATCCCGGGACAGGGCGAACACCGGGGAGCTGTTTTTT,CASSQSRDRANTGELFF
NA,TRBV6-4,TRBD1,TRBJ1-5,TGTGCCAGCAGTAGCGACAGGGATCAGCCCCAGCATTTT,CASSSDRDQPQHF
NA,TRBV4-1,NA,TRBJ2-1,TGCGCCAGCAGCCAAGCCTTGGGGGGGCGGGAGCAGTTCTTC,CASSQALGGREQFF
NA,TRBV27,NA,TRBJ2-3,TGTGCCAGCAGTTTTCGGTGGACAGATACGCAGTATTTT,CASSFRWTDTQYF
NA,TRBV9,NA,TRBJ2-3,TGTGCCAGCAGCTCAAGCGGGTCCACAGATACGCAGTATTTT,CASSSSGSTDTQYF
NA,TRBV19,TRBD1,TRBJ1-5,TGTGCCAGTAGTATAGTGGGACAGACATTTCGAAGCAATCAGCCCCAGCATTTT,CASSIVGQTFRSNQPQHF
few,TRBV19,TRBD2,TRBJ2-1,TGTGCCAGTAGTCTCGGACTAGTCAACAATGAGCAGTTCTTC,CASSLGLVNNEQFF
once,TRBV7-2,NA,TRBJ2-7,TGTGCCAGCAGCTTAGAGAATTTTAGGTCGGGGGAGCAGTACTTC,CASSLENFRSGEQYF